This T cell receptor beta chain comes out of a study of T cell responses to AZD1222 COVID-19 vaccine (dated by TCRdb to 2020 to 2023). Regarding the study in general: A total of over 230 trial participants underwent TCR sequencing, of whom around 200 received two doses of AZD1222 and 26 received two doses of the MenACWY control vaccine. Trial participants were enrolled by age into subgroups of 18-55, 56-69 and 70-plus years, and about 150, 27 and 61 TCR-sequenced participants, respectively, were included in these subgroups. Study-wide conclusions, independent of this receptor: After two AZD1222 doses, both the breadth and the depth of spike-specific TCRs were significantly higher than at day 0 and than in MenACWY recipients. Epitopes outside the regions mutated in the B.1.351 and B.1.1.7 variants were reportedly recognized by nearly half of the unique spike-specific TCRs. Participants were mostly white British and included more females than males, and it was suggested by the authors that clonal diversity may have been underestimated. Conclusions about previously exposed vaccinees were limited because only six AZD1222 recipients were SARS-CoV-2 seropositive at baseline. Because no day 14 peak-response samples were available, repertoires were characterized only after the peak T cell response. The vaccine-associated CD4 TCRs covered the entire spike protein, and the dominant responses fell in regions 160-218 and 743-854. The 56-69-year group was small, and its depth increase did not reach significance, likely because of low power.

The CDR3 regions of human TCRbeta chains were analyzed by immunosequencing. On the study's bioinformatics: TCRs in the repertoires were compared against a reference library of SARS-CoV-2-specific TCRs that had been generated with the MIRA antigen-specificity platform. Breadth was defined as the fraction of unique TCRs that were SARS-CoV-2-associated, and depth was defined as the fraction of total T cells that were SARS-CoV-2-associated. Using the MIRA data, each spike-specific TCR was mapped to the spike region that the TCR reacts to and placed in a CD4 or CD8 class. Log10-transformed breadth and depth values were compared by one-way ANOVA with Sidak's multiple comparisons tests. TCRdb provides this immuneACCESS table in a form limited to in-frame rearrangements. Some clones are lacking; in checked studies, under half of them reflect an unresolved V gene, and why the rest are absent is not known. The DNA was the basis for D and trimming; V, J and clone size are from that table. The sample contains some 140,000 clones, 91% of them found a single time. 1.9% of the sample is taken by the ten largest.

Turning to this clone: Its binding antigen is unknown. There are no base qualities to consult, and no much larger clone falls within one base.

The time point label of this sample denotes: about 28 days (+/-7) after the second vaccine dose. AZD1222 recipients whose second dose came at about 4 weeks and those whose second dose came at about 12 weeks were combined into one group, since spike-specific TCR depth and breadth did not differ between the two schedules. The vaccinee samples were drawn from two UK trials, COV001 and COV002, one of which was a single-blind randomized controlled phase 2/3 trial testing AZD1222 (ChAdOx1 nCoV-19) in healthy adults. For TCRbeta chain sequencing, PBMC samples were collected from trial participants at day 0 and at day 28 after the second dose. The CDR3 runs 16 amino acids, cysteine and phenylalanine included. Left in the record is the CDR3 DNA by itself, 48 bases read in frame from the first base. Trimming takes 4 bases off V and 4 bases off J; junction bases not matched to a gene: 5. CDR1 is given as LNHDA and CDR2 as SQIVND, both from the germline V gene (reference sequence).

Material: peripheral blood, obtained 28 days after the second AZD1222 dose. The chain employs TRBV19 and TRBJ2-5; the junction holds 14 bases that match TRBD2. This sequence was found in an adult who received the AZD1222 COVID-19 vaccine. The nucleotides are TGTGCCAGTAGTAGGACTAGCGGGAGGCCAGGAGAGACCCAGTACTTC. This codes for CASSRTSGRPGETQYF.